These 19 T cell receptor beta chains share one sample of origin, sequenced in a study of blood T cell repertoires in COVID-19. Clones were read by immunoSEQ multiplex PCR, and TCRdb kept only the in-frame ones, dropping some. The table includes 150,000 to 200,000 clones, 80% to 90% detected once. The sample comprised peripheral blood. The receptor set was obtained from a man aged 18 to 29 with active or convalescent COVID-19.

This CDR3 is CASSTGGTEAFF. The CDR3 bases are TGTGCCAGCAGTACAGGGGGGACTGAAGCTTTCTTT. The J gene is TRBJ1-1, the V gene TRBV28, with 8 nucleotides matching TRBD1. The J segment lost 5 bases and the V segment lost 5 bases, leaving 1 base of the junction unmatched. The CDR3 spans 12 residues. Looked up from germline, CDR1 is MDHEN and CDR2 is SYDVKM.

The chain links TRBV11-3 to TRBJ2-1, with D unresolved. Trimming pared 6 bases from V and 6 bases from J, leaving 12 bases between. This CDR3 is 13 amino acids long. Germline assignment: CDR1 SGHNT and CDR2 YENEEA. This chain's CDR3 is CASRKSSGNEQFF. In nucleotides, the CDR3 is TGTGCCAGCAGGAAAAGTTCCGGCAATGAGCAGTTCTTC.

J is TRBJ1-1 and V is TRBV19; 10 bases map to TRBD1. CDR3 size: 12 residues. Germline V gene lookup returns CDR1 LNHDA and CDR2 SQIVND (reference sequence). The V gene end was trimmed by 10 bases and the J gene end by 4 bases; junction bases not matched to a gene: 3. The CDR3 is CATDRGSTEAFF. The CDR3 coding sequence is TGTGCCACGGACAGGGGGTCCACTGAAGCTTTCTTT. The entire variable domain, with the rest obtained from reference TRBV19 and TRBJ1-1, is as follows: DGGITQSPKYLFRKEGQNVTLSCEQNLNHDAMYWYRQDPGQGLRLIYYSQIVNDFQKGDIAEGYSVSREKKESFPLTVTSAQKNPTAFYLCATDRGSTEAFFGQGTRLTVV.

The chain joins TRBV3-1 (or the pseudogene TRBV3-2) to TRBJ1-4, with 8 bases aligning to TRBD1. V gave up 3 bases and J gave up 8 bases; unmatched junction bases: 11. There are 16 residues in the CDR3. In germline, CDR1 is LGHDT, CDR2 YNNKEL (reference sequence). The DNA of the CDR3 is TGTGCCAGCAGCCAGTGGGGGGGCGACAGGGGCGAAAAACTGTTTTTT. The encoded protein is CASSQWGGDRGEKLFF.

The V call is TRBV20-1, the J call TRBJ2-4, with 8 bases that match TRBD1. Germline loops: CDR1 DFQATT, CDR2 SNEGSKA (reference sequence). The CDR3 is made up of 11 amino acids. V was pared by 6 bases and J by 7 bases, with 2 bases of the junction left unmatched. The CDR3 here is CSARTGNIQYF. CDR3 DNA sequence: TGCAGTGCCAGGACAGGGAACATTCAGTACTTC.

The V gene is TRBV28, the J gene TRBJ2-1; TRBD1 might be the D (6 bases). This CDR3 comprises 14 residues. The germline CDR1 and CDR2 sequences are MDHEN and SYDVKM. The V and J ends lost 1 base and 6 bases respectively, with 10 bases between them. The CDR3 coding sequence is TGTGCCAGCAGTTTATCCAGGGGATCCAATGAGCAGTTCTTC. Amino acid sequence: CASSLSRGSNEQFF. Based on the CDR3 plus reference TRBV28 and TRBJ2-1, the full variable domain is DVKVTQSSRYLVKRTGEKVFLECVQDMDHENMFWYRQDPGLGLRLIYFSYDVKMKEKGDIPEGYSVSREKKERFSLILESASTNQTSMYLCASSLSRGSNEQFFGPGTRLTVL.

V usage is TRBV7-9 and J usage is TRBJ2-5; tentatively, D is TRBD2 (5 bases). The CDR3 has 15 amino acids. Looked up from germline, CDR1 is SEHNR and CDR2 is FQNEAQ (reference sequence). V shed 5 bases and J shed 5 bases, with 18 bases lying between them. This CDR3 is CASSATRSEGETQYF. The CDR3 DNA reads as TGTGCCAGCAGCGCCACTAGAAGCGAAGGGGAGACCCAGTACTTC.

This CDR3 reads CASSPGRVEKLFF. Written as DNA, the CDR3 is TGTGCCAGCTCACCTGGGAGGGTTGAAAAACTGTTTTTT. The chain employs TRBV18 and TRBJ1-4; D ambiguous. The CDR3 length is 13 residues. Germline V gene data show CDR1 as KGHSH and CDR2 as LQKENI. Deletions cut 3 bases from V and 7 bases from J, with 9 bases between.

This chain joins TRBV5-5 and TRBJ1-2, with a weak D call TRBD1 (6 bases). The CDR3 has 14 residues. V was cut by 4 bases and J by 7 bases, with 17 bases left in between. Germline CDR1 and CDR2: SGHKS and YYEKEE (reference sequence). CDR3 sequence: CASSRGQPLSGYTF. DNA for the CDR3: TGTGCCAGCAGCAGAGGACAGCCGTTGTCTGGCTACACCTTC.

In DNA form, the CDR3 reads TGTGCCAGCAGCTTAGACAGGACCTATAATTCACCCCTCCACTTT. Its translation is CASSLDRTYNSPLHF. J is TRBJ1-6 and V is TRBV13, with D perhaps TRBD1 (5 bases). The CDR3 extends over 15 amino acids. In germline, CDR1 is PRHDT, CDR2 FYEKMQ (reference sequence). The V end lost 1 base, the J end lost 2 bases, and 6 bases lay between the germline ends.

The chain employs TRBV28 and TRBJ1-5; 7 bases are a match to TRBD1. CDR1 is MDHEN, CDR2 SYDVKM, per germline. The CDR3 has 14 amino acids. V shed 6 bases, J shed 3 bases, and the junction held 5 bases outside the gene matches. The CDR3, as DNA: TGTGCCAGCAGCCGACAGGGCTTCAATCAGCCCCAGCATTTT. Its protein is CASSRQGFNQPQHF.

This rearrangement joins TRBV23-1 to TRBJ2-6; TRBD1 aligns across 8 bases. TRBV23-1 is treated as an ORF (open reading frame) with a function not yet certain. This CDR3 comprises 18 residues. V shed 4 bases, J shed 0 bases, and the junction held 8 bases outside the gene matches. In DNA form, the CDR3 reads TGCGCCAGCAGTCCCGGACAGGGACCAGGCTCTGGGGCCAACGTCCTGACTTTC. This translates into CASSPGQGPGSGANVLTF.

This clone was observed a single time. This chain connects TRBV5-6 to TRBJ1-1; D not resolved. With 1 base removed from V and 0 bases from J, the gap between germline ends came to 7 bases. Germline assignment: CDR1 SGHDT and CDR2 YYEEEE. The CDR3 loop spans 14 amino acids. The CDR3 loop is CASSLSDMNTEAFF. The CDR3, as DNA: TGTGCCAGCAGCTTGTCAGATATGAACACTGAAGCTTTCTTT. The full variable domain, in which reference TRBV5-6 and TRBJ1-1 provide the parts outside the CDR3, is DAGVTQSPTHLIKTRGQQVTLRCSPKSGHDTVSWYQQALGQGPQFIFQYYEEEERQRGNFPDRFSGHQFPNYSSELNVNALLLGDSALYLCASSLSDMNTEAFFGQGTRLTVV.

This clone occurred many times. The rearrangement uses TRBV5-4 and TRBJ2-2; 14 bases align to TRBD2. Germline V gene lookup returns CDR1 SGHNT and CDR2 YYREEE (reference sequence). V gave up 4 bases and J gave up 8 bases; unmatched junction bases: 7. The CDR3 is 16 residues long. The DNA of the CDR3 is TGTGCCAGCAGCGCTCCGGGACTAGCGGGGGAGGGGGAGCTGTTTTTT. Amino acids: CASSAPGLAGEGELFF.

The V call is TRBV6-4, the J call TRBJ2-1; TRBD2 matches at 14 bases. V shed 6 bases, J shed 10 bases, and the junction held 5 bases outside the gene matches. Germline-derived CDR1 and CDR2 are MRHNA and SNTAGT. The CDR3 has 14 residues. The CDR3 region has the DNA TGTGCCAGCAGCGGGACTAGCGGGAGTGGAGAGCAGTTCTTC. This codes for CASSGTSGSGEQFF.

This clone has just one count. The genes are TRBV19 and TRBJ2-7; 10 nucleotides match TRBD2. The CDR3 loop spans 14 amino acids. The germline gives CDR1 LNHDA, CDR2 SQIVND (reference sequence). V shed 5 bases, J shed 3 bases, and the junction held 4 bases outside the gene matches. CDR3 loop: CASSWTSGDYEQYF. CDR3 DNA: TGTGCCAGTAGTTGGACTAGCGGAGACTACGAGCAGTACTTC.

This CDR3 is CASRDRDRGIGYTF. As DNA, the CDR3 is TGTGCCAGCAGAGACCGGGACAGGGGGATCGGCTACACCTTC. This chain joins TRBV21-1 and TRBJ1-2; TRBD1 is taken as the D call from the table, unchecked against the DNA. TRBV21-1 is marked as a pseudogene. This CDR3 spans 14 amino acids.

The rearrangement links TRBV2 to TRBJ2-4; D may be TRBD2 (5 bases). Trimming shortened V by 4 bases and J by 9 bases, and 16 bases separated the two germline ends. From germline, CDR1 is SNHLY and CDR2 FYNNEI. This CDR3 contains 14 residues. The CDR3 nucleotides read TGTGCCAGCAGTGCTATAACTAGTGACGGCATTCAGTACTTC. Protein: CASSAITSDGIQYF.

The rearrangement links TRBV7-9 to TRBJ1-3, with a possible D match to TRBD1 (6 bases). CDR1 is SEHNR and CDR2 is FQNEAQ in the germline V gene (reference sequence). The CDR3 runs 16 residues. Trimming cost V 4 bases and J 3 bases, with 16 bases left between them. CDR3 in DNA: TGTGCCAGCAGCTCGACCGGGACACCGGATGGAAACACCATATATTTT. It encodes CASSSTGTPDGNTIYF. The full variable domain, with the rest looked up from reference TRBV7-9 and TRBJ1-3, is DTGVSQNPRHKITKRGQNVTFRCDPISEHNRLYWYRQTLGQGPEFLTYFQNEAQLEKSRLLSDRFSAERPKGSFSTLEIQRTEQGDSAMYLCASSSTGTPDGNTIYFGEGSWLTVV.